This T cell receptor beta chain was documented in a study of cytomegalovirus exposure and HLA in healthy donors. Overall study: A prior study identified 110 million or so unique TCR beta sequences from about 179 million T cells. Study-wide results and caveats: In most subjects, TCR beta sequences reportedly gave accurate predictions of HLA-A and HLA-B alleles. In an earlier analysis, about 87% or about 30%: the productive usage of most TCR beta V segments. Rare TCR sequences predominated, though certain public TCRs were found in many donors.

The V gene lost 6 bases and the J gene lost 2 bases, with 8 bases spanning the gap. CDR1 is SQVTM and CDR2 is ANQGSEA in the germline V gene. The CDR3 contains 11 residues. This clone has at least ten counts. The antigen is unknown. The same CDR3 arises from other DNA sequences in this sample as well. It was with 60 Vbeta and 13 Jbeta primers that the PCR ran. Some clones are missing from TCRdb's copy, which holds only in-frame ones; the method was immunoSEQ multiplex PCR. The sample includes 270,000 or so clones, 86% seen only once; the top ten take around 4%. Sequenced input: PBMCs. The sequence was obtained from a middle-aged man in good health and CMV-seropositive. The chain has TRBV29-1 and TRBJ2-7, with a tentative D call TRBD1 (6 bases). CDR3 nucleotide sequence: TGCAGCGTGGGGGACACCTACGAGCAGTACTTC. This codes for CSVGDTYEQYF.